Each of the 10 T cell receptor beta chains below was sequenced from the same sample in a study of type 1 regulatory T cells. Study observations and caveats: Type 1 regulatory T cells had a more restricted TCR repertoire than non-type 1 regulatory T cells.

TCRdb re-derived calls from the reads in MiXCR, one entry per CDR3 protein. Seen here are 60,000 to 75,000 distinct CDR3 sequences, more than 20% observed once, and the top ten hold more than 6.5%. No antigen has been assigned to these receptors. The material sequenced was cultured type 1 regulatory T (Tr1) cells, either the whole culture or a sorted fraction (not recorded which). The receptors derive from a human donor in good health.

This clonotype was recorded many times. The chain uses TRBV7-3 and TRBJ2-6, with D unresolved. The V end was cut by 5 bases, the J end by 1 base, with 6 bases between. There are 14 residues in the CDR3. Germline V lookup: CDR1 SGHTA, CDR2 FQGTGA. This chain's CDR3 is CASSAISGANVLTF. CDR3 nucleotides: TGTGCCAGCAGCGCCATATCTGGGGCCAACGTCCTGACTTTC. Together with reference TRBV7-3 and TRBJ2-6, the CDR3 gives the full variable domain: GAGVSQTPSNKVTEKGKYVELRCDPISGHTALYWYRQSLGQGPEFLIYFQGTGAADDSGLPNDRFFAVRPEGSVSTLKIQRTERGDSAVYLCASSAISGANVLTFGAGSRLTVL.

This rearrangement joins TRBV5-6 to TRBJ1-1, with 10 bases that match TRBD1. With V trimmed by 4 bases and J by 2 bases, 2 bases remained unmatched. CDR3 length: 14 residues. Germline-derived CDR1 and CDR2 are SGHDT and YYEEEE. The CDR3 protein is CASSMTGGNTEAFF. The CDR3 nucleotides are TGTGCCAGCAGCATGACAGGGGGCAACACTGAAGCTTTCTTT. Together with reference TRBV5-6 and TRBJ1-1, the CDR3 gives the full variable domain: DAGVTQSPTHLIKTRGQQVTLRCSPKSGHDTVSWYQQALGQGPQFIFQYYEEEERQRGNFPDRFSGHQFPNYSSELNVNALLLGDSALYLCASSMTGGNTEAFFGQGTRLTVV.

The gene calls are TRBV27 and TRBJ2-2; tentatively, D is TRBD2 (5 bases). Germline CDR1 MNHEY, CDR2 SMNVEV (reference sequence). V was trimmed by 6 bases and J by 9 bases, leaving 20 bases between them. The CDR3 contains 15 residues. The CDR3: CASSQGSSPLRELFF. CDR3 DNA: TGTGCCAGCAGCCAAGGGTCTAGCCCCCTCCGGGAGCTGTTTTTT.

CDR3 region: CASSLMEGPGKLFF. The CDR3 DNA reads as TGTGCCAGCAGCTTAATGGAGGGTCCTGGAAAACTGTTTTTT. This chain uses TRBV7-2 with TRBJ1-4; no reliable D call. Germline V gives CDR1 SGHTA, CDR2 FQGNSA. Trimming removed 2 bases at V and 10 bases at J, with 14 bases between. The CDR3 is made up of 14 amino acids.

This clonotype was recorded many times. The chain recombines TRBV5-1 with TRBJ2-1, with 9 positions matching TRBD2. Germline V gives CDR1 SGHRS, CDR2 YFSETQ. The CDR3 is 14 amino acids. V lost 6 bases, J lost 5 bases, and 6 bases stayed unmatched. CDR3 sequence: CASNPVAGDNEQFF. CDR3 nucleotide sequence: TGCGCCAGCAACCCTGTAGCGGGAGACAATGAGCAGTTCTTC.

The rearrangement links TRBV11-2 to TRBJ1-1, with no clear D. Looked up from germline, CDR1 is SGHAT and CDR2 is FQNNGV. The CDR3 sequence is 14 residues long. With 5 bases removed from V and 4 bases from J, the gap between germline ends came to 14 bases. The CDR3 region is CASSPLGEGTEAFF. The CDR3 DNA sequence: TGTGCCAGCAGCCCCCTAGGAGAGGGCACTGAAGCTTTCTTT.

The rearrangement joins TRBV5-1 to TRBJ1-1, with 8 bases that match TRBD1. V was pared by 4 bases and J by 6 bases, with 5 bases of the junction left unmatched. There are 13 residues in the CDR3. Germline lookup yields CDR1 SGHRS and CDR2 YFSETQ. CDR3 in amino acids: CASSPQTGAEAFF. The DNA of the CDR3 is TGCGCCAGCAGCCCGCAGACAGGGGCTGAAGCTTTCTTT.

The rearrangement uses TRBV30 and TRBJ2-5, with a tentative D call TRBD2 (5 bases). This CDR3 is built from 13 residues. CDR1 is GTSNPN and CDR2 is SVGIG in the germline V gene (reference sequence). The V end was cut by 3 bases, the J end by 5 bases, with 13 bases between. CDR3 nucleotide sequence: TGTGCCTGGAGATTAGGGAGTCGGGAGACCCAGTACTTC. Residues: CAWRLGSRETQYF.

This clonotype was counted ten times or more. The chain carries TRBV5-1 and TRBJ1-1; D remains unclear. V was clipped by 1 base and J by 5 bases, with 6 bases between them. The germline V gene encodes CDR1 SGHRS and CDR2 YFSETQ. This CDR3 contains 12 residues. CDR3 residues: CASSLTATEAFF. In DNA, the CDR3 is TGCGCCAGCAGCTTGACTGCGACTGAAGCTTTCTTT.

This clonotype was found many times. The rearrangement uses TRBV20-1 and TRBJ2-5; no firm D call. The CDR3 runs 12 residues. V dropped 5 bases and J dropped 2 bases, with 9 bases sitting between them. CDR1 DFQATT and CDR2 SNEGSKA come from the germline V gene (reference sequence). CDR3 residues: CSAATRQETQYF. The CDR3, as DNA: TGCAGTGCTGCCACCAGACAAGAGACCCAGTACTTC.